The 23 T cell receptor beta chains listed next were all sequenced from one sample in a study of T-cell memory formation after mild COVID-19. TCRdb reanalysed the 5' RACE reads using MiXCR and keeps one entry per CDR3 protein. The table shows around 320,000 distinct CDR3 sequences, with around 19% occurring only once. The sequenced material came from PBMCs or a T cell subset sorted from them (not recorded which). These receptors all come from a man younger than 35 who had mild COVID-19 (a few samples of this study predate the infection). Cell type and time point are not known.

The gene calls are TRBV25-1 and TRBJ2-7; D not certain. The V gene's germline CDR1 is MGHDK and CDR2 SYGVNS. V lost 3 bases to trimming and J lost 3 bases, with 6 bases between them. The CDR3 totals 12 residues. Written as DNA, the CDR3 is TGTGCCAGCAGTGACCTTTACTACGAGCAGTACTTC. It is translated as CASSDLYYEQYF.

In DNA, the CDR3 is TGTGCCAGCAGCCCAAGACAGGCTCTCTCCTACGAGCAGTACTTC. Protein product: CASSPRQALSYEQYF. This sequence joins TRBV7-9 and TRBJ2-7; a weak D match, TRBD1 (6 bases). Trimming shortened V by 5 bases and J by 0 bases, and 14 bases separated the two germline ends. Germline CDR1 reads SEHNR; CDR2 reads FQNEAQ (reference sequence). CDR3 length: 15 amino acids.

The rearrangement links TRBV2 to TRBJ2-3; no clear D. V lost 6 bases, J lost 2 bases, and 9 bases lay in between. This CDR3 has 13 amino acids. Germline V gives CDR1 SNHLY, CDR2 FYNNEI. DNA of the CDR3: TGTGCCAGCAGGAAACGGACCACAGATACGCAGTATTTT. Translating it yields CASRKRTTDTQYF.

The CDR3 loop reads CASSLGRPQETQYF. The CDR3 DNA is TGCGCCAGCAGCTTGGGGCGGCCCCAAGAGACCCAGTACTTC. The chain combines TRBV5-1 with TRBJ2-5, with no clear D. The CDR3 covers 14 residues. V was cut by 0 bases and J by 1 base, with 7 bases left in between. The germline gives CDR1 SGHRS, CDR2 YFSETQ.

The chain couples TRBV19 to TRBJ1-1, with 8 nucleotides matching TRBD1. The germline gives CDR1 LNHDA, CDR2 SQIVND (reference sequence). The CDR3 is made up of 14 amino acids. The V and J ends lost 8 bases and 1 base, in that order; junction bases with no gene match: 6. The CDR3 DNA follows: TGTGCCAGTGGCCAGGGGGCCGGGAACACTGAAGCTTTCTTT. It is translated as CASGQGAGNTEAFF.

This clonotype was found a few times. Here the CDR3 DNA reads TGCAGCGTCGTCCACACCGGGGAGCTGTTTTTT. It yields the protein CSVVHTGELFF. This sequence joins TRBV29-1 and TRBJ2-2; D call uncertain. The germline gives CDR1 SQVTM, CDR2 ANQGSEA. V gave up 6 bases and J gave up 3 bases, with 5 bases separating them. There are 11 residues in the CDR3.

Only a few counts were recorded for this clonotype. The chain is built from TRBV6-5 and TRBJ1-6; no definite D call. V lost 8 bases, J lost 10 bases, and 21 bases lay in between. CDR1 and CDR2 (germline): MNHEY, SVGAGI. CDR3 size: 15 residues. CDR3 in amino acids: CASSTTQRGTSPLHF. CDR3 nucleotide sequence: TGTGCCAGCTCCACAACGCAACGGGGAACATCACCCCTCCACTTT.

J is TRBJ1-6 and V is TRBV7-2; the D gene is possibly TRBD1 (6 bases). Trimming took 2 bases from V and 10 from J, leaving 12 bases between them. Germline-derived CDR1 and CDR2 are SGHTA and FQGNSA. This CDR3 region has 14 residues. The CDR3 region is CASSLSQGMSPLHF. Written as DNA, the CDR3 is TGTGCCAGCAGCTTAAGTCAGGGGATGTCACCCCTCCACTTT.

CDR3 coding DNA: TGCAGCGTTGTTGGACAAAACAGGTACGAGCAGTACTTC. It translates to CSVVGQNRYEQYF. The V and J genes are TRBV29-1 and TRBJ2-7, with a possible D match to TRBD1 (5 bases). Germline V gene data show CDR1 as SQVTM and CDR2 as ANQGSEA. The CDR3 is 13 amino acids. The V and J ends lost 4 bases and 4 bases respectively, with 14 bases between them.

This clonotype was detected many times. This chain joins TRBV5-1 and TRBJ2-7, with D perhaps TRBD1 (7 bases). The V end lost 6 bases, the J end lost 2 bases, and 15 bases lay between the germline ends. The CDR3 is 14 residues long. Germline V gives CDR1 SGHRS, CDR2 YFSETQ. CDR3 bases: TGCGCCAGCACTCGCAGGGGGGCCCCCTACGAGCAGTACTTC. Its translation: CASTRRGAPYEQYF.

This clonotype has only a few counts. The CDR3 DNA reads TGCAGTGCTAGACCTAGCGGCCATACAGATACGCAGTATTTT. Encoded protein: CSARPSGHTDTQYF. The V gene is TRBV20-1, the J gene TRBJ2-3; 7 positions agree with TRBD2. V was pared by 2 bases and J by 3 bases, with 5 bases of the junction left unmatched. CDR1 and CDR2 (germline): DFQATT, SNEGSKA (reference sequence). The CDR3 runs to 14 residues.

CDR3 loop: CASWDTEAFF. CDR3 bases: TGTGCCTCGTGGGACACTGAAGCTTTCTTT. The chain combines TRBV19 with TRBJ1-1, with unresolved D. This CDR3 contains 10 residues. The V end lost 11 bases, the J end lost 3 bases, and 7 bases lay between the germline ends. The germline V gene encodes CDR1 LNHDA and CDR2 SQIVND (reference sequence).

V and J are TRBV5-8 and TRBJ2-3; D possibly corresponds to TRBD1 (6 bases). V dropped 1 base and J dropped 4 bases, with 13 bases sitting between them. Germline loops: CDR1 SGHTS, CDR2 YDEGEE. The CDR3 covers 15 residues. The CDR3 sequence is CASSLIGGSADTQYF. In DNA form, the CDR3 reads TGTGCCAGCAGCTTGATAGGGGGATCGGCAGATACGCAGTATTTT.

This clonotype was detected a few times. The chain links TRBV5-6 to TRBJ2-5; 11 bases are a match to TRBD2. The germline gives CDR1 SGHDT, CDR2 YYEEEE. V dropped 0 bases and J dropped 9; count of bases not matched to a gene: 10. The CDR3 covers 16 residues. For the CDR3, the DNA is TGTGCCAGCAGCTTGGCACCCGGGACTAGCGGTTGGCCCCAGTACTTC. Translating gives CASSLAPGTSGWPQYF.

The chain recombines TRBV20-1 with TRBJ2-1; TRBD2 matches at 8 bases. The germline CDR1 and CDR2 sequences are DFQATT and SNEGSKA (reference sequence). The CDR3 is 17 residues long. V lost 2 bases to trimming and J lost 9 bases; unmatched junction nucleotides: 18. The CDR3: CSARQRIGTGGEIEQFF. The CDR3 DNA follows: TGCAGTGCTAGACAACGTATAGGGACGGGGGGGGAGATTGAGCAGTTCTTC.

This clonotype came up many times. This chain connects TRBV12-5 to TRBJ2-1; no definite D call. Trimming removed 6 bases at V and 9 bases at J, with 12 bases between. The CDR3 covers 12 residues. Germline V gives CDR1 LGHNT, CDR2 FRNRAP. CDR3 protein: CASGSATTEQFF. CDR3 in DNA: TGTGCTAGTGGCTCGGCCACTACTGAGCAGTTCTTC.

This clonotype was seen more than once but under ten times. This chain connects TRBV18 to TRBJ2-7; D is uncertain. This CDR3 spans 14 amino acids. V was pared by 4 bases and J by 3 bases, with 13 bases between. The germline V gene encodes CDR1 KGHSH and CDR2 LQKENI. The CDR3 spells CASSQSSGVYEQYF. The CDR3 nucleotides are TGTGCCAGCTCACAATCCTCAGGAGTCTACGAGCAGTACTTC.

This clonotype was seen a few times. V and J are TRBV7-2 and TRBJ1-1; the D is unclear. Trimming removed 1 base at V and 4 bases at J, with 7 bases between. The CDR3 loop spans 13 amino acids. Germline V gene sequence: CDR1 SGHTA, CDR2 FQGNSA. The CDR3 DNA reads TGTGCCAGCAGCTTAGAATGGAGCACTGAAGCTTTCTTT. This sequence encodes CASSLEWSTEAFF.

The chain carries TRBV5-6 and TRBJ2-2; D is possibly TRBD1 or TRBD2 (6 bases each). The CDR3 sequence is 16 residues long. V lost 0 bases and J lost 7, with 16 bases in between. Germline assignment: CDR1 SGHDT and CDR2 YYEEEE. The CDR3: CASSLVGGAQIGELFF. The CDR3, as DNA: TGTGCCAGCAGCTTGGTCGGGGGCGCGCAGATCGGGGAGCTGTTTTTT. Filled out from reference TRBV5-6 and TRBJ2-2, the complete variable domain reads DAGVTQSPTHLIKTRGQQVTLRCSPKSGHDTVSWYQQALGQGPQFIFQYYEEEERQRGNFPDRFSGHQFPNYSSELNVNALLLGDSALYLCASSLVGGAQIGELFFGEGSRLTVL.

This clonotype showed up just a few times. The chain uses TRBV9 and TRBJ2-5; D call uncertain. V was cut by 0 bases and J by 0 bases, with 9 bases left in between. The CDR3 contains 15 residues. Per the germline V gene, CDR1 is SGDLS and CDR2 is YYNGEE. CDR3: CASSVGLTDQETQYF. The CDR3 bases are TGTGCCAGCAGCGTAGGACTCACAGACCAAGAGACCCAGTACTTC.

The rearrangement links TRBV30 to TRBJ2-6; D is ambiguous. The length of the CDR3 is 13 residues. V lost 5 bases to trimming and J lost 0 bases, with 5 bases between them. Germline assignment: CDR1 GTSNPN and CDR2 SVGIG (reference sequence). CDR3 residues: CAWGFSGANVLTF. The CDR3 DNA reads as TGTGCCTGGGGGTTCTCTGGGGCCAACGTCCTGACTTTC. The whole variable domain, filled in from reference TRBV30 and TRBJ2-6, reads SQTIHQWPATLVQPVGSPLSLECTVEGTSNPNLYWYRQAAGRGLQLLFYSVGIGQISSEVPQNLSASRPQDRQFILSSKKLLLSDSGFYLCAWGFSGANVLTFGAGSRLTVL.

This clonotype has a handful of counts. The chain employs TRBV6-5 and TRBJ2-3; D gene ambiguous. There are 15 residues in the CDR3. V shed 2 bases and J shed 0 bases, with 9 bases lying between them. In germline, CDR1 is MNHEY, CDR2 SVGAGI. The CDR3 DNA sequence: TGTGCCAGCAGTTACGGGCGACCCAGCACAGATACGCAGTATTTT. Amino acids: CASSYGRPSTDTQYF.

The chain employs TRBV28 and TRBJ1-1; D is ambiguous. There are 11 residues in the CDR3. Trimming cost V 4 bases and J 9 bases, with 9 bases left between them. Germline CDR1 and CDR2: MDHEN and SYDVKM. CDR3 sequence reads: CASSSVNKAFF. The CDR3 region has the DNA TGTGCCAGCAGTTCTGTCAACAAAGCTTTCTTT.